This is a list of T cell receptor beta chains from one sample in a study of T cell repertoires in cytomegalovirus infection. These receptors' targets are unknown. TCRdb processed the reads anew with MiXCR; each CDR3 protein has one entry. The sample has fewer than 200,000 distinct CDR3 sequences, 20% to 25% seen once. This sample comprised CD8+ T cells from cultured PBMCs, obtained from culture after CMV antigen stimulation. These receptors all stem from a human donor in good health (CMV status not recorded). Some clones in this sample may be carry-over from other donors' samples. Both conserved end residues are part of each CDR3.

V,J,CDR3
TRBV13,TRBJ1-5,CASSFGGQGGNQPQHF
TRBV28,TRBJ1-1,CASSPLLENTEAFF
TRBV9,TRBJ2-1,CASSVVGIAYNEQFF
TRBV6-5,TRBJ1-5,CASSYSPNQPQHF
TRBV7-4,TRBJ2-7,CASSSRQGYSSYEQYF
TRBV28,TRBJ2-1,CASRKGTGLSYNEQFF
TRBV12-3/TRBV12-4,TRBJ1-1,CASRGVAIAEAFF
TRBV12-3/TRBV12-4,TRBJ1-4,CASSLRGWREKLFF
TRBV11-1,TRBJ2-7,CASSSKTYEQYF
TRBV7-2,TRBJ1-2,CASSWSGGSDGYTF
TRBV5-6,TRBJ2-1,CASSLGTGVEQFF
TRBV7-9,TRBJ2-5,CASSPRIAEAETQYF
TRBV12-3/TRBV12-4,TRBJ2-3,CASRPDSTDTQYF
TRBV27,TRBJ2-5,CASTSLGTETQYF
TRBV2,TRBJ2-7,CASKGNSYEQYF
TRBV4-1,TRBJ2-5,CASSHPTSGAQETQYF
TRBV7-2,TRBJ2-3,CASSFPRSGGSTDTQYF
TRBV6-5,TRBJ1-6,CASRDQWGISSYNSPLHF
TRBV10-2,TRBJ2-1,CASSDQGFSTTYNEQFF
TRBV6-2/TRBV6-3,TRBJ1-2,CASSYSTVNYGYTF
TRBV29-1,TRBJ2-2,CSVLAENTGELFF
TRBV7-6,TRBJ2-7,CASSPTGTGGEGYEQYF
TRBV4-3,TRBJ1-4,CASSQDGGMGYEKLFF
TRBV12-3/TRBV12-4,TRBJ2-1,CASSQHWDRESYNEQFF
TRBV7-8,TRBJ1-1,CASIGGQQAFF
TRBV7-2,TRBJ1-3,CASGIQNHSGNTIYF
TRBV2,TRBJ2-5,CASSEWYQETQYF
TRBV7-2,TRBJ1-1,CASSQDDRARTEAFF
TRBV9,TRBJ1-2,CASSVRENYGYTF
TRBV7-9,TRBJ2-7,CASSLAGGAMNEQYF
TRBV6-5,TRBJ2-3,CASKAMGFTDTQYF
TRBV7-8,TRBJ2-3,CASSLEAYTDTQYF
TRBV4-3,TRBJ2-7,CASSQSDRGGYEQYF
TRBV6-1,TRBJ2-1,CASRGQYNEQFF
TRBV6-2/TRBV6-3,TRBJ1-2,CASSSEAYGYTF
TRBV19,TRBJ2-1,CASSIVASIYNEQFF
TRBV7-2,TRBJ1-5,CASSLSNPNQPQHF
TRBV7-8,TRBJ2-7,CASSLEDRPYEQYF
TRBV7-6,TRBJ2-7,CASSSEYQEPGRGTSYEQYF
TRBV6-1,TRBJ2-5,CASIPRGTPGGETQYF
TRBV11-2,TRBJ1-2,CASSFEPRGQADGYTF
TRBV7-9,TRBJ2-6,CASSGTGRTSSGANVLTF
TRBV12-3/TRBV12-4,TRBJ2-1,CASSLGQGDNEQFF
TRBV4-3,TRBJ1-6,CASSQVGGPSSYNSPLHF
TRBV7-2,TRBJ1-5,CASSPYRTEVLPPQHF
TRBV4-3,TRBJ2-4,CASSSSWQLKNIQYF
TRBV27,TRBJ1-1,CASSLYEGHTEAFF
TRBV7-9,TRBJ2-3,CASSSGQESTDTQYF
TRBV12-3/TRBV12-4,TRBJ2-7,CASSILDRFGDEQYF
TRBV27,TRBJ1-5,CASSGPGAEQPQHF
TRBV6-5,TRBJ2-1,CASSYSRTGSIEQFF
TRBV7-2,TRBJ2-1,CASSPGGNYNEQFF
TRBV7-9,TRBJ1-2,CASSPGYYGDTF
TRBV6-6,TRBJ1-5,CASSEQGNQPQHF
TRBV7-6,TRBJ2-5,CASSSTSMETQYF
TRBV7-2,TRBJ2-3,CASSLAGGPQDTQYF
TRBV9,TRBJ2-1,CASSSSGGPFNEQFF
TRBV7-3,TRBJ2-4,CASSLGGYTAKNIQYF
TRBV27,TRBJ2-7,CASSLKAQVGEQYF
TRBV7-6,TRBJ2-1,CASSPGATGEPSYNEQFF